One and the same sample provided the 20 T cell receptor beta chains below, sequenced in a study of T cell changes during pregnancy in multiple sclerosis. Sequencing was performed with immunoSEQ multiplex PCR; in TCRdb, only in-frame clones are kept and a portion is missing. In the table there are some 49,000 clones, around 90% of which are singletons. The specimen comprised peripheral blood, sampled after pregnancy. These TCRs come from a female donor in good health, enrolled as a control in a pregnancy study.

V gene TRBV27 combines with J gene TRBJ2-7; 13 nucleotides line up with TRBD2. Germline V lookup: CDR1 MNHEY, CDR2 SMNVEV (reference sequence). Trimming cost V 6 bases and J 7 bases; bases outside gene matches: 6. There are 14 residues in the CDR3. The CDR3 DNA follows: TGTGCCAGCAGGCGGACTAGCGGGAGTGGGGAGCAGTACTTC. Translating it yields CASRRTSGSGEQYF.

The chain couples TRBV7-9 to TRBJ2-3; D possibly corresponds to TRBD1 (6 bases). This CDR3 has 12 residues. Germline assignment: CDR1 SEHNR and CDR2 FQNEAQ (reference sequence). Trimming took 2 bases from V and 9 from J, leaving 9 bases between them. The CDR3 reads CASSLNRETQYF. In nucleotides, the CDR3 is TGTGCCAGCAGCTTAAACAGGGAGACGCAGTATTTT.

The V and J genes are TRBV4-2 and TRBJ1-3, with 7 bases fitting TRBD1. Trimming removed 4 bases from V and 0 bases from J; junction bases left unmatched: 9. The CDR3 loop spans 17 amino acids. Germline CDR1 reads LGHNA; CDR2 reads YNFKEQ. The CDR3 sequence is CASSRYGQASSGNTIYF. CDR3 coding DNA: TGTGCCAGCAGCCGGTACGGACAGGCAAGCTCTGGAAACACCATATATTTT.

The V call is TRBV11-2, the J call TRBJ2-7; tentative D call: TRBD2 (5 bases). V was trimmed by 5 bases and J by 6 bases, leaving 11 bases between them. Germline V gene lookup returns CDR1 SGHAT and CDR2 FQNNGV. This CDR3 comprises 12 residues. CDR3 residues: CASSQPLGEQYF. CDR3 DNA sequence: TGTGCCAGCAGCCAGCCACTAGGCGAGCAGTACTTC.

CDR3: CASDSLVRGAYNYGYTF. CDR3 DNA: TGTGCCAGCGATTCCCTAGTCAGGGGGGCGTATAACTATGGCTACACCTTC. The chain carries TRBV5-5 and TRBJ1-2; 7 bases map to TRBD1. CDR3 length: 17 residues. The germline V gene encodes CDR1 SGHKS and CDR2 YYEKEE (reference sequence). V lost 7 bases to trimming and J lost 1 base; unmatched junction nucleotides: 16.

This clone was seen once. At one boundary the junction diverges from the germline segment, which might be a read error. This CDR3 is CASSNSLDTQYF. The CDR3 bases are TGTGCCAGCAGTAACTCACTAGATACGCAGTATTTT. The rearrangement uses TRBV6-5 and TRBJ2-3; no clear D. The CDR3 is 12 amino acids. Germline loops: CDR1 MNHEY, CDR2 SVGAGI.

The chain carries TRBV7-2 and TRBJ1-1, with D possibly TRBD1 on 5 matching bases. The CDR3 spans 16 residues. V lost 5 bases, J lost 3 bases, and 19 bases lay in between. The V gene's germline CDR1 is SGHTA and CDR2 FQGNSA. The CDR3 nucleotides are TGTGCCAGCAGCCGTAGTGGTAGGGGTCCCGACACTGAAGCTTTCTTT. It specifies CASSRSGRGPDTEAFF.

The chain combines TRBV6-1 with TRBJ1-4, with TRBD1 as a possible D gene (5 bases). Trimming stripped 3 bases from V and 7 bases from J, with 12 bases between. The CDR3 runs to 14 residues. Germline V lookup: CDR1 MNHNS, CDR2 SASEGT. The CDR3 coding sequence is TGTGCCAGCAGTGACGGGGGGGATAGTGAAAAACTGTTTTTT. As protein: CASSDGGDSEKLFF.

The chain joins TRBV13 to TRBJ2-1; D not certain. This CDR3 contains 12 residues. Deletions cut 5 bases from V and 11 bases from J, with 13 bases between. Germline values: CDR1 PRHDT, CDR2 FYEKMQ (reference sequence). The CDR3 reads CASSPSEVKQFF. The CDR3 DNA reads TGTGCCAGCAGCCCGTCTGAGGTTAAGCAGTTCTTC.

This sequence joins TRBV29-1 and TRBJ2-2, with 8 bases that match TRBD1. The CDR3 runs to 15 residues. Trimming removed 6 bases from V and 0 bases from J; junction bases left unmatched: 6. Germline CDR1 and CDR2: SQVTM and ANQGSEA. CDR3 loop: CSVEGQEPNTGELFF. In nucleotides, the CDR3 is TGCAGCGTGGAGGGACAGGAGCCGAACACCGGGGAGCTGTTTTTT.

This sequence joins TRBV7-2 and TRBJ2-1; 8 bases match TRBD2. J gave up 6 bases and V 1 base, and 5 bases lay outside the gene matches. Germline values: CDR1 SGHTA, CDR2 FQGNSA. There are 15 residues in the CDR3. The CDR3 sequence is CASSLVAGGGNEQFF. As DNA, the CDR3 is TGTGCCAGCAGCTTAGTTGCGGGGGGCGGCAATGAGCAGTTCTTC.

The rearrangement uses TRBV2 and TRBJ2-7; 13 bases are shared with TRBD2. CDR3 length equals 15 residues. Germline CDR1 and CDR2: SNHLY and FYNNEI. The ends lost 6 bases at V and 3 bases at J; junction bases unmatched: 5. CDR3: CASRSTSGRNYEQYF. The CDR3 DNA follows: TGTGCCAGCAGATCGACTAGCGGGAGGAACTACGAGCAGTACTTC.

The V call is TRBV6-1, the J call TRBJ2-2; 12 bases fit TRBD2. CDR1 MNHNS and CDR2 SASEGT come from the germline V gene. The CDR3 consists of 15 residues. The ends lost 7 bases at V and 5 bases at J; junction bases unmatched: 5. This chain's CDR3 is CASTRTSGNTGELFF. CDR3 sequence (DNA): TGTGCCAGCACCCGGACTAGCGGGAATACCGGGGAGCTGTTTTTT.

The V and J genes are TRBV7-5 and TRBJ1-1; the table's D call, TRBD1, has no DNA check behind it. TRBV7-5 is noted as a pseudogene. This CDR3 spans 21 amino acids. As DNA, the CDR3 is TGTGCCAGAAGCTTAGGGGGTCCCTTAACAGGGACGGTCAGGGAGAACACTGAAGCTTTCTTT. Residues: CARSLGGPLTGTVRENTEAFF.

The V gene is TRBV5-1, the J gene TRBJ2-3, with D possibly being TRBD2 (5 bases). This CDR3 is 15 amino acids long. Germline V gene sequence: CDR1 SGHRS, CDR2 YFSETQ. Trimming shortened V by 0 bases and J by 2 bases, and 10 bases separated the two germline ends. In DNA, the CDR3 is TGCGCCAGCAGCTTGGCCAGCGGATACACAGATACGCAGTATTTT. It codes for CASSLASGYTDTQYF.

This chain connects TRBV6-5 to TRBJ1-2; no definite D call. The CDR3 covers 16 residues. Germline V gene data show CDR1 as MNHEY and CDR2 as SVGAGI. V lost 2 bases, J lost 6 bases, and 19 bases lay in between. The CDR3 spells CASSYARPSGKDGYTF. The CDR3 nucleotides read TGTGCCAGCAGTTACGCTCGACCCTCGGGTAAGGATGGCTACACCTTC.

V and J are TRBV6-4 and TRBJ2-1; the match to TRBD2 covers 8 bases. The CDR3 totals 14 residues. Germline CDR1 reads MRHNA; CDR2 reads SNTAGT. V shed 5 bases, J shed 8 bases, and the junction held 8 bases outside the gene matches. The CDR3 nucleotides are TGTGCCAGCAGTCCGGGACTAGAAGTTCATGAGCAGTTCTTC. Protein sequence: CASSPGLEVHEQFF.

The V gene is TRBV15, the J gene TRBJ2-7; TRBD1 matches at 8 bases. Per germline, CDR1 LNHNV and CDR2 YYDKDF (reference sequence). J was trimmed by 2 bases and V by 3 bases; bases with no gene match: 9. This CDR3 region has 16 residues. The CDR3, as DNA: TGTGCCACCAGCAGGCCCCGGACAGGGAGCACCTACGAGCAGTACTTC. Encoded protein: CATSRPRTGSTYEQYF.

The chain has TRBV5-6 and TRBJ2-7; TRBD1 matches 9 bases. V lost 1 base and J lost 5; bases outside the gene matches: 7. CDR1 SGHDT and CDR2 YYEEEE come from the germline V gene. The CDR3 is made up of 15 amino acids. The CDR3 DNA follows: TGTGCCAGCAGCTTGTATCTACAGGGGGCCAACGAGCAGTACTTC. Translating gives CASSLYLQGANEQYF.

The J gene is TRBJ2-3, the V gene TRBV10-3; 8 bases fit TRBD1. Trimming at V came to 10 bases and at J to 0 bases, leaving 3 bases not matched to a gene. The CDR3 contains 13 residues. Germline V gene data show CDR1 as ENHRY and CDR2 as SYGVKD. The DNA for the CDR3 is TGTGCCAACGGACAGGGAAGCACAGATACGCAGTATTTT. Translating it yields CANGQGSTDTQYF.